These T cell receptor beta chains were read from a single sample in a study of blood T cell repertoires in COVID-19. Sequencing was performed with immunoSEQ multiplex PCR; in TCRdb, only in-frame clones are kept and a portion is missing. The table shows some 260,000 clones, with about four fifths occurring only once. Sequenced: peripheral blood. These receptors all stem from a woman aged 18-35 years with acute or convalescent COVID-19. The CDR3 runs from the conserved cysteine through the conserved F or W. D genes are given only for firm matches. A row's size may be missing; if present it is once, few, many or a size class.

>.|TRBD1|TRBV30|17|TRBJ1-5
CAWSVEGGQGGNQPQHF
TGTGCCTGGAGTGTAGAGGGTGGACAGGGCGGCAATCAGCCCCAGCATTTT
>.|TRBD2|TRBV3-1/TRBV3-2|20|TRBJ2-3
CASSLTWASGRLGGTDTQYF
TGTGCCAGCAGCCTTACCTGGGCTAGCGGCAGACTGGGCGGCACAGATACGCAGTATTTT
>.|TRBD2|TRBV7-2|15|TRBJ2-7
CASSPNPGTSYEQYF
TGTGCCAGCAGCCCCAACCCCGGGACTAGCTACGAGCAGTACTTC
>.|.|TRBV24-1|17|TRBJ1-5
CATSDSGRGYSNQPQHF
TGTGCCACCAGTGATTCTGGACGGGGGTATAGCAATCAGCCCCAGCATTTT
>.|TRBD1|TRBV4-1|14|TRBJ2-5
CASSQRQGGETQYF
TGCGCCAGCAGCCAAAGACAGGGGGGAGAGACCCAGTACTTC
>.|.|TRBV6-2/TRBV6-3|15|TRBJ2-6
CASSAGGTGANVLTF
TGTGCCAGCAGTGCCGGGGGAACTGGGGCCAACGTCCTGACTTTC
>.|.|TRBV7-9|14|TRBJ2-3
CASSPRPPDDTQYF
TGTGCCAGCAGCCCGCGGCCCCCAGACGATACGCAGTATTTT
>.|.|TRBV10-3|14|TRBJ2-2
CAIMEGQNTGELFF
TGTGCCATCATGGAGGGGCAGAACACCGGGGAGCTGTTTTTT
>.|.|TRBV7-2|14|TRBJ2-7
CASTLPLPGYEQYF
TGTGCCAGCACCCTACCCCTCCCGGGGTACGAGCAGTACTTC
>.|TRBD1|TRBV11-3|16|TRBJ2-5
CASSPGTGGPQETQYF
TGTGCCAGCAGCCCCGGGACAGGGGGCCCCCAAGAGACCCAGTACTTC
>.|TRBD2|TRBV9|16|TRBJ2-3
CASSAIPSGSADTQYF
TGTGCCAGCAGCGCCATACCTAGCGGGAGCGCAGATACGCAGTATTTT
>few|.|TRBV19|13|TRBJ2-5
CASSRGLPETQYF
TGTGCCAGTAGTCGTGGGCTGCCCGAGACCCAGTACTTC
>few|.|TRBV4-2|16|TRBJ1-5
CASSQEPRASNQPQHF
TGTGCCAGCAGCCAAGAACCCAGGGCGAGCAATCAGCCCCAGCATTTT
>.|TRBD1|TRBV28|14|TRBJ1-2
CASSLWQGGYGYTF
TGTGCCAGCAGTTTATGGCAGGGGGGCTATGGCTACACCTTC
>.|TRBD2|TRBV7-9|16|TRBJ2-1
CASSLGTSGPYNEQFF
TGTGCCAGCAGCCTAGGGACTAGCGGGCCCTACAATGAGCAGTTCTTC
>few|TRBD1|TRBV3-1/TRBV3-2|15|TRBJ1-5
CASSQGTGDYQPQHF
TGTGCCAGCAGCCAAGGGACAGGGGATTATCAGCCCCAGCATTTT
>.|TRBD1|TRBV5-4|14|TRBJ1-2
CASTQGRGDYGYTF
TGTGCCAGCACACAGGGCAGGGGGGACTATGGCTACACCTTC
>.|TRBD2|TRBV9|16|TRBJ2-1
CASSSGDYLDYNEQFF
TGTGCCAGCAGCTCGGGGGACTACCTCGACTACAATGAGCAGTTCTTC
>.|TRBD2|TRBV29-1|13|TRBJ2-7
CSAVERESYEQYF
TGCAGCGCAGTTGAGCGGGAATCCTACGAGCAGTACTTC
>.|.|TRBV11-2|16|TRBJ1-2
CASSSALTGLNYGYTF
TGTGCCAGCAGCTCCGCGCTGACAGGCCTCAACTATGGCTACACCTTC
>.|.|TRBV6-2/TRBV6-3|14|TRBJ2-5
CASSRDSIEETQYF
TGTGCCAGCAGCCGCGACTCGATTGAAGAGACCCAGTACTTC
>many|TRBD1|TRBV7-9|13|TRBJ1-4
CASSHRGLEKLFF
TGTGCCAGCAGCCACAGGGGATTGGAAAAACTGTTTTTT
>.|TRBD1|TRBV6-2/TRBV6-3|14|TRBJ2-7
CASSYDWTGYEQYF
TGTGCCAGCAGTTACGATTGGACAGGCTACGAGCAGTACTTC
>few|.|TRBV2|14|TRBJ1-2
CASSAGPAFYGYTF
TGTGCCAGCAGCGCGGGACCAGCATTCTATGGCTACACCTTC
>.|.|TRBV6-5|12|TRBJ1-1
CASSPGGIEAFF
TGTGCCAGCTCCCCCGGAGGTATTGAAGCTTTCTTT
>once|.|TRBV30|14|TRBJ2-1
CAWSRGGSYNEQFF
TGTGCCTGGAGTAGGGGCGGCTCCTACAATGAGCAGTTCTTC
>.|.|TRBV27|14|TRBJ2-7
CASSLQPSSYEQYF
TGTGCCAGCAGTTTACAACCGAGCTCCTACGAGCAGTACTTC
>.|.|TRBV4-2|13|TRBJ2-7
CASSQSPLYEQYF
TGTGCCAGCAGCCAATCCCCCCTGTACGAGCAGTACTTC
>.|.|TRBV6-2/TRBV6-3|13|TRBJ1-1
CASSLQSGTEAFF
TGTGCCAGCAGTTTGCAAAGCGGCACTGAAGCTTTCTTT
>.|.|TRBV28|11|TRBJ1-1
CASSPRTEAFF
TGTGCCAGCAGCCCGCGGACTGAAGCTTTCTTT
>few|TRBD1|TRBV7-2|13|TRBJ1-4
CASSGQGGEKLFF
TGTGCCAGCAGCGGACAGGGTGGTGAAAAACTGTTTTTT
>.|TRBD2|TRBV5-1|17|TRBJ2-1
CASSFGLAGPGYNEQFF
TGCGCCAGCAGCTTTGGACTAGCGGGACCGGGATACAATGAGCAGTTCTTC
>.|TRBD1|TRBV7-2|16|TRBJ1-6
CASSLTRTGGNSPLHF
TGTGCCAGCAGCTTAACGAGGACAGGGGGCAATTCACCCCTCCACTTT
>.|.|TRBV7-9|14|TRBJ1-1
CASSFGDRHTEAFF
TGTGCCAGCAGCTTTGGAGACAGGCACACTGAAGCTTTCTTT
>.|.|TRBV30|15|TRBJ2-7
CAWSSGVGLSGEQYF
TGTGCCTGGAGTTCGGGGGTTGGTCTGAGCGGGGAGCAGTACTTC
>.|TRBD2|TRBV5-1|15|TRBJ2-7
CASSLDLSGASEQYF
TGCGCCAGCAGCTTGGACCTTAGCGGGGCCAGCGAGCAGTACTTC
>few|TRBD1|TRBV19|16|TRBJ1-2
CACKPGQRLANYGYTF
TGTGCCTGTAAACCGGGACAGCGATTAGCTAACTATGGCTACACCTTC
>.|.|TRBV6-5|14|TRBJ1-4
CASSPRGGAGKLFF
TGTGCCAGCAGTCCCCGGGGGGGGGCTGGGAAACTGTTTTTT
>.|TRBD2|TRBV24-1|20|TRBJ2-5
CATSDLPGTSVLSLKETQYF
TGTGCCACCAGTGATCTACCCGGGACTAGCGTTCTATCCCTAAAAGAGACCCAGTACTTC
>.|.|TRBV19|16|TRBJ2-7
CASSMGPGDSTYEQYF
TGTGCCAGTAGTATGGGGCCCGGGGACTCTACCTACGAGCAGTACTTC
>.|.|TRBV10-3|14|TRBJ2-1
CAISEYEEGNEQFF
TGTGCCATCAGTGAGTATGAGGAAGGCAATGAGCAGTTCTTC
>.|.|TRBV12-1|18|TRBJ1-3
CASSPFAPQGASGNTIYF
TGTGCCAGCAGCCCCTTTGCCCCACAGGGGGCCTCTGGAAACACCATATATTTT
>.|TRBD2|TRBV30|12|TRBJ2-1
CAWSYSGNEQFF
TGTGCCTGGTCATATAGCGGGAATGAGCAGTTCTTC
>.|.|TRBV21-1|14|TRBJ2-7
CASSKGSSGDEQYF
TGTGCCAGCAGCAAAGGGTCCAGCGGAGACGAGCAGTACTTC
>few|TRBD2|TRBV18|16|TRBJ2-1
CASSAQSGTRYNEQFF
TGTGCCAGCTCAGCACAGTCCGGGACTAGATATAATGAGCAGTTCTTC
>few|TRBD1|TRBV27|13|TRBJ2-7
CASRVGQGHEQYF
TGTGCCAGCAGGGTCGGACAGGGGCACGAGCAGTACTTC
>.|.|TRBV6-5|14|TRBJ1-2
CASSYSQGPYGYTF
TGTGCCAGCAGTTACTCGCAGGGGCCCTATGGCTACACCTTC
>.|.|TRBV27|16|TRBJ1-1
CATTRWGGGMNTEAFF
TGTGCCACCACGAGGTGGGGAGGAGGGATGAACACTGAAGCTTTCTTT
>.|.|TRBV30|16|TRBJ1-2
CAWSVRRSGANYGYTF
TGTGCCTGGAGTGTACGGAGGAGCGGGGCTAACTATGGCTACACCTTC
>.|.|TRBV27|17|TRBJ1-6
CASSGTDRTSYNSPLHF
TGTGCCAGCAGTGGGACGGACAGAACTTCGTATAATTCACCCCTCCACTTT
>few|.|TRBV6-5|14|TRBJ1-1
CASRADILNTEAFF
TGTGCCAGCAGGGCAGACATCCTGAACACTGAAGCTTTCTTT
>.|.|TRBV18|14|TRBJ2-1
CASSPIGGHNEQFF
TGTGCCAGCTCACCAATTGGGGGCCACAATGAGCAGTTCTTC
>once|TRBD1|TRBV25-1|12|TRBJ1-1
CASSHRGDEAFF
TGTGCCAGCAGTCACAGGGGGGATGAAGCTTTCTTT
>.|.|TRBV4-3|14|TRBJ2-2
CASSLETDTGELFF
TGCGCCAGCAGCCTAGAGACAGACACCGGGGAGCTGTTTTTT
>.|.|TRBV7-3|16|TRBJ2-3
CASSLTGQGSTDTQYF
TGTGCCAGCAGCTTAACGGGGCAGGGGAGCACAGATACGCAGTATTTT
>.|.|TRBV21-1|15|TRBJ2-7
CASSKARTASYEQYF
TGTGCCAGCAGCAAAGCCCGGACTGCCTCCTACGAGCAGTACTTC
>many|.|TRBV9|16|TRBJ2-7
CASSVGTDPKTYEQYF
TGTGCCAGCAGCGTAGGTACAGACCCAAAAACCTACGAGCAGTACTTC
>.|TRBD1|TRBV18|14|TRBJ2-7
CASSPGTEKYEQYF
TGTGCCAGCTCACCAGGGACAGAAAAATACGAGCAGTACTTC
>.|.|TRBV25-1|11|TRBJ1-2
CASSWENGYTF
TGTGCCAGCAGCTGGGAGAATGGCTACACCTTC
>.|.|TRBV7-2|12|TRBJ2-7
CASSEQGHEQYF
TGTGCCAGCAGCGAGCAGGGTCACGAGCAGTACTTC